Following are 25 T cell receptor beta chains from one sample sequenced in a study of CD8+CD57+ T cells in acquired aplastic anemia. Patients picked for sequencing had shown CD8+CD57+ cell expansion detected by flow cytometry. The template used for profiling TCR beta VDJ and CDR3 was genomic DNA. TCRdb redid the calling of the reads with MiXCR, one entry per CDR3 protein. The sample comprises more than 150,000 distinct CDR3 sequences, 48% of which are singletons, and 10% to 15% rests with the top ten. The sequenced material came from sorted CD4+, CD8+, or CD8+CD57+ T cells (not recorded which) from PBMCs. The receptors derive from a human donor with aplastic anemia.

This chain's CDR3 is CASSPPRGHSPLHF. CDR3 coding DNA: TGCGCCAGCAGCCCTCCGAGGGGACATTCACCCCTCCACTTT. V is TRBV5-1 and J is TRBJ1-6; weak D call: TRBD1 (5 bases). CDR3 length: 14 amino acids. The germline V and J ends were trimmed by 4 bases and 8 bases, with 13 bases remaining between them. The germline CDR1 and CDR2 sequences are SGHRS and YFSETQ.

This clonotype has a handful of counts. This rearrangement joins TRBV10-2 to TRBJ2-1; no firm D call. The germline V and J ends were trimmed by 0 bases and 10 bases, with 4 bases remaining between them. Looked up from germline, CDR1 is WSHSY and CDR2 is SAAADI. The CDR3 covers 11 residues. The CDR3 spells CASSESREQFF. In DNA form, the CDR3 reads TGCGCCAGCAGTGAGTCCAGGGAGCAGTTCTTC.

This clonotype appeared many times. CDR3 in DNA: TGCAGCGCCGGACGGCTAAATGGGGATACGCAGTATTTT. It translates to CSAGRLNGDTQYF. The chain links TRBV29-1 to TRBJ2-3; D is undetermined. The CDR3 is 13 amino acids. CDR1 and CDR2 (germline): SQVTM, ANQGSEA. Trimming shortened V by 7 bases and J by 6 bases, and 17 bases separated the two germline ends.

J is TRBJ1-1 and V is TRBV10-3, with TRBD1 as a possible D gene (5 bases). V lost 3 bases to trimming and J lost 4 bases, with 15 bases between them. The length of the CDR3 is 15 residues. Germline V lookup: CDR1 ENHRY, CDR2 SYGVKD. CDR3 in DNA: TGTGCCATCAGTGAACGGACGGACAAAATCACTGAAGCTTTCTTT. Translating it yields CAISERTDKITEAFF.

In DNA form, the CDR3 reads TGCGCCAGCAGTGAACGGGGGAGGTTCGACACTGAAGCTTTCTTT. This gives the protein CASSERGRFDTEAFF. This chain connects TRBV10-2 to TRBJ1-1; D is perhaps TRBD1 (5 bases). V lost 3 bases, J lost 3 bases, and 14 bases lay in between. The CDR3 has 15 residues. Germline loops: CDR1 WSHSY, CDR2 SAAADI.

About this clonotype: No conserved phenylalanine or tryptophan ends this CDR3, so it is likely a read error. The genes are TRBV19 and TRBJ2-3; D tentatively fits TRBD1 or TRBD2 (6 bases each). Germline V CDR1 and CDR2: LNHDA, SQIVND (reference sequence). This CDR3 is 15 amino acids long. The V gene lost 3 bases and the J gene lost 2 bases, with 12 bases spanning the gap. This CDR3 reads CASSIGGTITDTQYL. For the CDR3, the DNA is TGTGCCAGTAGTATTGGGGGGACAATCACAGATACGCAGTATCTT.

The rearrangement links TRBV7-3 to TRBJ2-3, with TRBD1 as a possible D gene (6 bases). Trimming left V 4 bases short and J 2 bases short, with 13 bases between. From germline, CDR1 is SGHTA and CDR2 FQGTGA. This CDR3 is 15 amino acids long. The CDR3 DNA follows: TGTGCCAGCAGCTCCGAAGGGGGATCCACAGATACGCAGTATTTT. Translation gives CASSSEGGSTDTQYF.

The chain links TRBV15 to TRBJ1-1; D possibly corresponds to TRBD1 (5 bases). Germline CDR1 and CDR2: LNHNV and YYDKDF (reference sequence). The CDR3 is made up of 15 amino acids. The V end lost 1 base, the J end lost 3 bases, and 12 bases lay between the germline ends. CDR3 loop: CATSRAGWTDTEAFF. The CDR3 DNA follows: TGTGCCACCAGCAGAGCAGGGTGGACGGACACTGAAGCTTTCTTT.

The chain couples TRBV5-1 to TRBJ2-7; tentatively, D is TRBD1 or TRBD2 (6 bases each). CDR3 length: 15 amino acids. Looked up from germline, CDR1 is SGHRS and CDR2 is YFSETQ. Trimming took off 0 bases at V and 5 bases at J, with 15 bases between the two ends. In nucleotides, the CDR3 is TGCGCCAGCAGCTTGGACACAGGGAGGTCCAACGAGCAGTACTTC. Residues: CASSLDTGRSNEQYF. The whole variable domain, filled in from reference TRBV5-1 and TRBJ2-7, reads KAGVTQTPRYLIKTRGQQVTLSCSPISGHRSVSWYQQTPGQGLQFLFEYFSETQRNKGNFPGRFSGRQFSNSRSEMNVSTLELGDSALYLCASSLDTGRSNEQYFGPGTRLTVT.

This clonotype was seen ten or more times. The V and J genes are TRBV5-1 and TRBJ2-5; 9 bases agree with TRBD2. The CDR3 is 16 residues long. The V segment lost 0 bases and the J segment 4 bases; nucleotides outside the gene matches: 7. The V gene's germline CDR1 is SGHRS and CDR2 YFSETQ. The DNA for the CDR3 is TGCGCCAGCAGCTTGGTAGGGCTAGCGGGGAGAGAGACCCAGTACTTC. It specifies CASSLVGLAGRETQYF.

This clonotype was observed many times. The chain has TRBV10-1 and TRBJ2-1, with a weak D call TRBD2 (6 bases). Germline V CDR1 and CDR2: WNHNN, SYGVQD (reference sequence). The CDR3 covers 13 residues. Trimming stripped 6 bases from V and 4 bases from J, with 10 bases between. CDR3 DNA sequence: TGCGCCAGCAGGAGCGGGCAATACAATGAGCAGTTCTTC. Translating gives CASRSGQYNEQFF.

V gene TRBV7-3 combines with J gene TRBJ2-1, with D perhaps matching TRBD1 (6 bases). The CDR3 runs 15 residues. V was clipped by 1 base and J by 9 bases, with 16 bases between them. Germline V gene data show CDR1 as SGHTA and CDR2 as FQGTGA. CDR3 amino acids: CASSLSTGTLIEQFF. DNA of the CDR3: TGTGCCAGCAGCTTAAGCACAGGGACCCTAATTGAGCAGTTCTTC.

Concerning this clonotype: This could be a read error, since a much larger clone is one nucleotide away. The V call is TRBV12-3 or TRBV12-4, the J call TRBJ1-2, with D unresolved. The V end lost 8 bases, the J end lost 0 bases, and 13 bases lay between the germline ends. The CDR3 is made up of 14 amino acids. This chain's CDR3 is CASGPDGANYGYTF. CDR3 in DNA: TGTGCCAGCGGCCCCGACGGAGCTAACTATGGCTACACCTTC.

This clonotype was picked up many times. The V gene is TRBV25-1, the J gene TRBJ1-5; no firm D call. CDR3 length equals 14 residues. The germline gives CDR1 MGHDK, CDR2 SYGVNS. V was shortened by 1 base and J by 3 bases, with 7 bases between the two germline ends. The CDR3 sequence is CASSEWGNNQPQHF. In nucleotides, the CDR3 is TGTGCCAGCAGTGAATGGGGTAACAATCAGCCCCAGCATTTT.

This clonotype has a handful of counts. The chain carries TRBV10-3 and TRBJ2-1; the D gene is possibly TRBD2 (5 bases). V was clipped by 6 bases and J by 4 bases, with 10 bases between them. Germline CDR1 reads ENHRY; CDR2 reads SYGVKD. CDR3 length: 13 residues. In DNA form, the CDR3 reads TGTGCCATCAGCCACAGCGGTTACAATGAGCAGTTCTTC. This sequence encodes CAISHSGYNEQFF.

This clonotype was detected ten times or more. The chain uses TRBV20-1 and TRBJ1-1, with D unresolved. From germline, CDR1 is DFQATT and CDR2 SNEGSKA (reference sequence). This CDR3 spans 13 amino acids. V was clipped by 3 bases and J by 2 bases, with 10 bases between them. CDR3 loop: CSASVGRNTEAFF. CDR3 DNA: TGCAGTGCTAGTGTGGGGAGAAACACTGAAGCTTTCTTT.

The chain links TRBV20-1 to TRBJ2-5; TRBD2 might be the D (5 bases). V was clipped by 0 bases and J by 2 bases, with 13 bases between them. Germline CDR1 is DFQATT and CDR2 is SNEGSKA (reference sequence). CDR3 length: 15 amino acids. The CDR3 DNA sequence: TGCAGTGCTAGAGATGCGGGCAGGCCTCAAGAGACCCAGTACTTC. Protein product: CSARDAGRPQETQYF.

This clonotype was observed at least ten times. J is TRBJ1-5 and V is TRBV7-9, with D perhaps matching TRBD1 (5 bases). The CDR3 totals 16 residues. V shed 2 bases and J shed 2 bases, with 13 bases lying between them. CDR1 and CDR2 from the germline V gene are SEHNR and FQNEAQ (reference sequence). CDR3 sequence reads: CASSLSSGSGNQPQHF. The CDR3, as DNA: TGTGCCAGCAGCTTAAGCTCAGGGTCTGGCAATCAGCCCCAGCATTTT. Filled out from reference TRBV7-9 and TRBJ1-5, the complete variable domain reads DTGVSQNPRHKITKRGQNVTFRCDPISEHNRLYWYRQTLGQGPEFLTYFQNEAQLEKSRLLSDRFSAERPKGSFSTLEIQRTEQGDSAMYLCASSLSSGSGNQPQHFGDGTRLSIL.

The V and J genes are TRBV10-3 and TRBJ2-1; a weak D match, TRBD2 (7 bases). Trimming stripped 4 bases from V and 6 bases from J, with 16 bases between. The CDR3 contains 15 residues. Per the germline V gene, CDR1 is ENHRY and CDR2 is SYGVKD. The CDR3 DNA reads TGTGCCATCAGTGCTAGTAGGGGGGGCGGCAATGAGCAGTTCTTC. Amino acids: CAISASRGGGNEQFF.

The CDR3 DNA is TGTGCCAGCAGCACTCCCAGGGGGGGAGGCTATGGCTACACCTTC. This gives the protein CASSTPRGGGYGYTF. The gene calls are TRBV7-2 and TRBJ1-2; the match to TRBD1 covers 7 bases. Germline CDR1 reads SGHTA; CDR2 reads FQGNSA. The trim removed 5 bases at V and 4 bases at J, leaving 10 bases unmatched. The CDR3 contains 15 residues.

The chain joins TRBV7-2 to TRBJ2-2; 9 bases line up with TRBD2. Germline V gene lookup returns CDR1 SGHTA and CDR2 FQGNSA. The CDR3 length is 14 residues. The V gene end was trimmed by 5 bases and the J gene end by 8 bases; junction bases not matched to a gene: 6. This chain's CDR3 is CASSRAGGQGELFF. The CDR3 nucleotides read TGTGCCAGCAGCCGAGCGGGAGGCCAAGGGGAGCTGTTTTTT.

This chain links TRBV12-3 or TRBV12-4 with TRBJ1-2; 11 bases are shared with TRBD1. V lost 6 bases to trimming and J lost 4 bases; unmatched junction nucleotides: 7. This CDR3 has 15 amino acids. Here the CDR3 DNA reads TGTGCCAGCAGAGGCGGACAGGGGGCTATCTATGGCTACACCTTC. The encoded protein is CASRGGQGAIYGYTF.

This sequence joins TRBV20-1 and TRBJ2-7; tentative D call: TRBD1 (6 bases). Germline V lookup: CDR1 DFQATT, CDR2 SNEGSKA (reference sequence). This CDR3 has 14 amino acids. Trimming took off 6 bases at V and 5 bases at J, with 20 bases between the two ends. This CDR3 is CSAWTADGMDEQYF. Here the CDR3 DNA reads TGCAGTGCGTGGACAGCGGACGGGATGGACGAGCAGTACTTC.

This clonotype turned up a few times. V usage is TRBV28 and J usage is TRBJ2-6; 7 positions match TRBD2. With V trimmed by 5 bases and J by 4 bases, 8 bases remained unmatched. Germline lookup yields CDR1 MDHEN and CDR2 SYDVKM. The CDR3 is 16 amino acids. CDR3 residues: CASSPPGGIGANVLTF. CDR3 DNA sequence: TGTGCCAGCAGTCCTCCCGGGGGGATCGGGGCCAACGTCCTGACTTTC.

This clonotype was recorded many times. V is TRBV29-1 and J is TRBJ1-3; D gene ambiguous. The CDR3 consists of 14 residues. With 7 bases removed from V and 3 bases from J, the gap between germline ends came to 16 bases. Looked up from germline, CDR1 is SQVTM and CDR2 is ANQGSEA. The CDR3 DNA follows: TGCAGCGCCATTTTCTCGGCGGTTGGAAACACCATATATTTT. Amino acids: CSAIFSAVGNTIYF. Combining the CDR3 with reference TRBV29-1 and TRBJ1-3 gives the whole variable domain SAVISQKPSRDICQRGTSLTIQCQVDSQVTMMFWYRQQPGQSLTLIATANQGSEATYESGFVIDKFPISRPNLTFSTLTVSNMSPEDSSIYLCSAIFSAVGNTIYFGEGSWLTVV.